This T cell receptor beta chain emerged from a study of blood T cell repertoires in COVID-19. On the study more broadly: The United States, Italy and Spain supplied acute and convalescent COVID-19 samples. T cells, B-cell-depleted T cells, or PBMCs provided the cDNA or gDNA that served as material.

Authors' processing steps: Quantification of nucleated cells was approximated via reference gene primer amplification. TCRdb keeps only in-frame clones here, not all; method: immunoSEQ multiplex PCR. V and J calls and clone size are given by that table; D and trimming were obtained from the DNA. Of about 300,000 clones in the sample, around 88% were seen once. This TCR was recovered from a woman younger than 45 who had recovered from COVID-19. The material sequenced was peripheral blood.

The CDR3 region has the DNA TGTGCCAGCAGGGAGACAGGGTATGCTTTCTTT. This gives the protein CASRETGYAFF. The V and J genes are TRBV12-3 or TRBV12-4 and TRBJ1-1; 7 positions match TRBD1. Trimming removed 6 bases from V and 11 bases from J; junction bases left unmatched: 6. This CDR3 is 11 amino acids long.